This TCR beta chain was documented in a study of shared clonotypes between healthy human individuals. Study-level findings and limits: Generally, naive subsets came out with larger estimated richness than memory subsets. Against clonotypes common to all four donors, non-shared ones had lower generation probabilities.

Remarks on this clone: Antigen: not known.

Trimming at V came to 0 bases and at J to 5 bases, leaving 7 bases not matched to a gene. Looked up from germline, CDR1 is SGHNT and CDR2 is YYREEE (reference sequence). The CDR3 runs to 16 residues. Recent vaccinations or acute infections were absent in the healthy HIV-negative adult donors. Splitting the CD4+ cells yielded a CD45RA+ naive subset and a CD45RA-negative memory subset. Some clones are missing from TCRdb's copy, which holds only in-frame ones; the method was immunoSEQ multiplex PCR. Of approximately 2.5 million clones listed, around 94% are singletons. The chain is built from TRBV5-4 and TRBJ2-7; TRBD2 matches at 11 bases. The TCR originated in a man aged 18 to 29 in good health. Sequenced material: naive CD4+ T cells sorted from blood. Documented subset: CD45RA+ positively selected. DNA of the CDR3: TGTGCCAGCAGCTTGGCCCGCAGTAGCGGGAGGGACGAGCAGTACTTC. Protein product: CASSLARSSGRDEQYF.